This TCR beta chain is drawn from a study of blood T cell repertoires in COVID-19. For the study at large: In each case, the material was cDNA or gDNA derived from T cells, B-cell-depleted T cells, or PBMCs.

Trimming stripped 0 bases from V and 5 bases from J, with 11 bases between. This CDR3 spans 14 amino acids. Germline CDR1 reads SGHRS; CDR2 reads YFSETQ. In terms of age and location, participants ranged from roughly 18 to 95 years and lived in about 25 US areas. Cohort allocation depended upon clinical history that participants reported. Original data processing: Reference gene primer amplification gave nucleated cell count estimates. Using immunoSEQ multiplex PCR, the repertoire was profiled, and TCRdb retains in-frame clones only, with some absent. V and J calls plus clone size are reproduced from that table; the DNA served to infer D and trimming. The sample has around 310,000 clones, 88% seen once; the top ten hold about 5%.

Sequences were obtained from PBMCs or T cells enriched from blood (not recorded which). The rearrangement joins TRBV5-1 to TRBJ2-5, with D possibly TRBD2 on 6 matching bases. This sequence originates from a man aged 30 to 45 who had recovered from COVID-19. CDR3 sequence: CASSLEAGRETQYF. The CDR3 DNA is TGCGCCAGCAGCTTGGAGGCAGGGAGGGAGACCCAGTACTTC. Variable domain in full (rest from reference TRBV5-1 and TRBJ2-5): KAGVTQTPRYLIKTRGQQVTLSCSPISGHRSVSWYQQTPGQGLQFLFEYFSETQRNKGNFPGRFSGRQFSNSRSEMNVSTLELGDSALYLCASSLEAGRETQYFGPGTRLLVL.